This record covers a single T cell receptor (beta chain). Its antigen remains undetermined. No clone much larger than this one lies a single base away; base qualities are absent. V is cut back by 4 bases and J by 4 bases, with 6 bases in the junction unmatched. Looking up the germline V gene yields CDR1 SGHRS and CDR2 YFSETQ. From its cysteine to its phenylalanine, the CDR3 spans 15 amino acids. CDR3 DNA only is kept here, 45 bases in frame from base 1. The immunoSEQ Assay, a bias-controlled multiplex PCR, was used to amplify TCRbeta CDR3 regions from genomic DNA. In the authors' own workflow: Nucleated cell counts per sample were estimated from amplification of reference gene primers within the assay. Sequence reads were collapsed and filtered to measure the absolute abundance of every unique TCRbeta CDR3 rearrangement. For each sample, productive Simpson clonality was calculated by taking the square root of Simpson's diversity index across productive rearrangements. TCRdb's version of the immuneACCESS table is confined to in-frame rearrangements and falls short of the full clone set. An unresolved V gene accounts for under half of the shortfall where checked; the remainder is of unknown origin. V and J calls and clone size are as listed in that table; D and trimming were resolved from the DNA. The sample profile shows about 300,000 clones; 85% of them were found once. Of the sample, about 2.7% falls within the top ten clones.

The sample belongs to a study of blood T cell repertoires in COVID-19 (dated by TCRdb to 2019 to 2021). About the full investigation: The collaborator samples originated in the United States, Italy and Spain and spanned the acute and convalescent phases of COVID-19. Samples were obtained from the ongoing ImmuneRACE study (first 160 participants) and from 950 to 1,500 subjects provided by 6 global collaborators. Sample metadata almost always included a de-identified subject ID, COVID-19 status, age in years and sex. The repertoires were released in a freely available public database meant as a resource for research on the immune response to SARS-CoV-2. HLA class I and class II types, where available, came from metadata supplied by the sample provider rather than from assay-based typing. The material from the prospective study consisted of cDNA or gDNA derived from T cells, B-cell-depleted T cells, or PBMCs. Deeply sampled blood TCRbeta repertoires from subjects exposed to, actively infected with, or recovered from COVID-19 were included in the dataset. Broad study findings and their caveats: Clinical and demographic metadata were provided uncurated, with the amount varying by source and participant.

Enrolling through a virtual design, the prospective study's participants ranged in age from roughly 18 to 90 years and lived across about two dozen United States geographic areas. In the prospective study, cohorts were assigned on the basis of participant-reported clinical history obtained from a screening survey and a study questionnaire. Recovered participants in ImmuneRACE Cohort 3 were defined by two consecutive negative NP/OP PCR tests, clearance by a healthcare professional, or resolution of symptoms. In the prospective study, mobile phlebotomists collected whole blood, serum and a nasopharyngeal or oropharyngeal swab from each participant. Additional blood draws and questionnaires over an approximately two-month period could optionally be provided by prospective study participants. Before DNA extraction, prospective study blood samples were shipped either frozen or at room temperature.

This chain joins TRBV5-1 to TRBJ2-7; 12 middle bases align to TRBD1. The material sequenced was PBMCs or T cells enriched from blood (not recorded which). This sequence originates from a woman between 50 and 59 years old who had recovered from COVID-19. In nucleotide form, the sequence is TGCGCCAGCAGCCTAGGGACAGGGGGCCGGTACGAGCAGTACTTC. The translation is CASSLGTGGRYEQYF.